This T cell receptor beta chain was recorded in a study of blood T cell repertoires in COVID-19. On the study more broadly: Samples of COVID-19 (acute and convalescent) were obtained from the United States, Italy and Spain. T cells, B-cell-depleted T cells, or PBMCs provided the cDNA or gDNA that served as material.

Source study methods: For nucleated cells, counts were estimated from reference gene primer amplification. Profiled with immunoSEQ multiplex PCR; TCRdb holds only in-frame clones, not every one. That table is the source of V, J and clone size, and D and trimming were worked out from the DNA. The table has about 200,000 clones, around 88% seen once. Sequenced input: peripheral blood. This sequence originates from a woman between 45 and 65 years old with acute or convalescent COVID-19.

The CDR3 sequence is CASSPWTSGLTDTQYF. CDR3 nucleotides: TGTGCCAGCAGCCCGTGGACTAGCGGACTAACAGATACGCAGTATTTT. The chain uses TRBV11-2 and TRBJ2-3; 10 nucleotides match TRBD2. V gave up 5 bases and J gave up 3 bases; unmatched junction bases: 8. The CDR3 runs 16 residues. CDR1 and CDR2 from the germline V gene are SGHAT and FQNNGV.